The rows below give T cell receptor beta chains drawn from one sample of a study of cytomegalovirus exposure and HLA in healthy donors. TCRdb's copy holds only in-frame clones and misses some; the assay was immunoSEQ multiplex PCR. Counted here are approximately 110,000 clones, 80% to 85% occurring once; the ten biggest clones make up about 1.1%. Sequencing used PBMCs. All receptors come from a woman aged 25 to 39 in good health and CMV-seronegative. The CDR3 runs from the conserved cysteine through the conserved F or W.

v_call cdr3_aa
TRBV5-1 CASSATGTYGYTF
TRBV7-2 CASSLSSRREQYF
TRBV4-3 CASSRWTGGDQPQHF
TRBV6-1 CASSGSSGGQTLFYEQYF
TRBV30 CAWSVAGTGFTGELFF
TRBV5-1 CASSLPRLAASSYNEQFF
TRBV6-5 CASSSAGASGANVLTF
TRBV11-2 CASSLITYGQYF
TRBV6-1 CASSDGTVTRNEQFF
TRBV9 CASSGSGTGIYNEQFF
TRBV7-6 CASSPQSTGNEQFF
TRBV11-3 CASIGVRDGNYEQYF
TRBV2 CASSEEGGRVLEQFF
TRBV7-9 CASSLLTITNEKLFF
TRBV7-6 CASSFATGFQETQYF
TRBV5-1 CASSFIAGVPGNTIYF
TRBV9 CASSEGRYGYTF
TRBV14 CASSQGQGSYEQYF